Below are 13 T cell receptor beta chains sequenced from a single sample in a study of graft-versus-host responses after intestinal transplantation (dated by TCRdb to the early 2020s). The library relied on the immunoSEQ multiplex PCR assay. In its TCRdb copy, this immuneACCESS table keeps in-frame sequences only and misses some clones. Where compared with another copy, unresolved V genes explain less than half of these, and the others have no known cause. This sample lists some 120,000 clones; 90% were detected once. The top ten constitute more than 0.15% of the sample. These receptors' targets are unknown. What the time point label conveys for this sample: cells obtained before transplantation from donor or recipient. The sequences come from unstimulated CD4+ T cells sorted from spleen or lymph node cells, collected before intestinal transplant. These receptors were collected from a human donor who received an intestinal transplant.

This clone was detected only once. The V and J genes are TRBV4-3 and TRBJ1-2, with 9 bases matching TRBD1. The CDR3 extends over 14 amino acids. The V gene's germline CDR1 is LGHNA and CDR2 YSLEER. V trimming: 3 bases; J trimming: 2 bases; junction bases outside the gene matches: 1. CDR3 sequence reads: CASSHTGGNYGYTF. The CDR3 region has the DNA TGCGCCAGCAGCCATACAGGGGGCAACTATGGCTACACCTTC.

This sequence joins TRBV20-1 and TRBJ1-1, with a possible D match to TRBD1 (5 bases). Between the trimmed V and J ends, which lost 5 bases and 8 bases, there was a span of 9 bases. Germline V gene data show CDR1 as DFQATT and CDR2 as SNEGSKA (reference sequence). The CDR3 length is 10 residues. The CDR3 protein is CSAPNREAFF. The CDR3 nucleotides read TGCAGTGCTCCGAACAGGGAAGCTTTCTTT.

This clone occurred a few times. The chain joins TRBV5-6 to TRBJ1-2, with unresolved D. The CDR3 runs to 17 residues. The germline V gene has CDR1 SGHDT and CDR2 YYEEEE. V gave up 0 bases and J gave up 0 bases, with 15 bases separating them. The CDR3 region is CASSLEAGSTSNYGYTF. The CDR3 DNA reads TGTGCCAGCAGCTTGGAGGCGGGGAGCACTTCTAACTATGGCTACACCTTC.

CDR3 sequence reads: CASSQVGTSRGELFF. The DNA of the CDR3 is TGCGCCAGCAGCCAAGTGGGGACTAGCCGCGGGGAGCTGTTTTTT. The gene calls are TRBV4-3 and TRBJ2-2; 9 nucleotides line up with TRBD2. Losses at the gene ends were 1 base for V and 7 bases for J; bases not matched to a gene: 4. Per the germline V gene, CDR1 is LGHNA and CDR2 is YSLEER. This CDR3 comprises 15 residues.

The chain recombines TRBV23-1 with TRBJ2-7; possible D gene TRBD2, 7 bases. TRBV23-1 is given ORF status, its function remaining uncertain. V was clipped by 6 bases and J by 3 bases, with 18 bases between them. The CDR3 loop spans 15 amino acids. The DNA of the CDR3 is TGCGCCAGCAGCAGGAGGGGGGGGTTAAACTACGAGCAGTACTTC. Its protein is CASSRRGGLNYEQYF.

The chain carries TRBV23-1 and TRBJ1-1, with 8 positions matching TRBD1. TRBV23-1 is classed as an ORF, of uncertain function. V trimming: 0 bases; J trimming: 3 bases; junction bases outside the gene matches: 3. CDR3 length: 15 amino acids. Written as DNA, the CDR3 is TGCGCCAGCAGTCAATCTCAACAGGGGGACACTGAAGCTTTCTTT. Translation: CASSQSQQGDTEAFF.

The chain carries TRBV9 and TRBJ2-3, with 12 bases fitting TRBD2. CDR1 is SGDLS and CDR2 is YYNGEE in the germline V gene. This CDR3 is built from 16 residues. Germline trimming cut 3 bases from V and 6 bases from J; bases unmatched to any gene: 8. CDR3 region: CASSGSLAGGLDTQYF. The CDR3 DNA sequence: TGTGCCAGCAGCGGATCACTAGCGGGGGGCCTCGATACGCAGTATTTT.

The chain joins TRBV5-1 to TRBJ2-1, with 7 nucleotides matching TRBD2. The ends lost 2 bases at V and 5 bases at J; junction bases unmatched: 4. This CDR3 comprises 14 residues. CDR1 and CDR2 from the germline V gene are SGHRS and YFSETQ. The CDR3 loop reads CASSFRGRDNEQFF. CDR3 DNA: TGCGCCAGCAGCTTCCGGGGGAGGGACAATGAGCAGTTCTTC. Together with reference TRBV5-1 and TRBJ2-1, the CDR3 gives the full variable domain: KAGVTQTPRYLIKTRGQQVTLSCSPISGHRSVSWYQQTPGQGLQFLFEYFSETQRNKGNFPGRFSGRQFSNSRSEMNVSTLELGDSALYLCASSFRGRDNEQFFGPGTRLTVL.

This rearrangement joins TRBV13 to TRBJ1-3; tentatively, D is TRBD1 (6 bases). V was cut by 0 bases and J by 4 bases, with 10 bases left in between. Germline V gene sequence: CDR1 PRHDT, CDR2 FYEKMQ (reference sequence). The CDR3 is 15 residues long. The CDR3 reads CASSLGQGYGNTIYF. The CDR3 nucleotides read TGTGCCAGCAGCTTAGGTCAGGGGTACGGAAACACCATATATTTT.

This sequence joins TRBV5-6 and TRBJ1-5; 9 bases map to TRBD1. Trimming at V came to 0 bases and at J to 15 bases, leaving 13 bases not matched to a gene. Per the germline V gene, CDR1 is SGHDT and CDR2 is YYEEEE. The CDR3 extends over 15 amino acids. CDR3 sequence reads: CASSLGGRQGVLMHF. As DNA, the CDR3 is TGTGCCAGCAGCTTGGGTGGAAGACAGGGGGTTTTAATGCATTTT.

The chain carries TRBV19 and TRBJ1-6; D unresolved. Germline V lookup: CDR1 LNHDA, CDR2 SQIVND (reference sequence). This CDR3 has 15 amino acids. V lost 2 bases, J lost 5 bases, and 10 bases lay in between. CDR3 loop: CASSITGWHNSPLHF. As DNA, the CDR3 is TGTGCCAGTAGTATAACGGGGTGGCATAATTCACCCCTCCACTTT.

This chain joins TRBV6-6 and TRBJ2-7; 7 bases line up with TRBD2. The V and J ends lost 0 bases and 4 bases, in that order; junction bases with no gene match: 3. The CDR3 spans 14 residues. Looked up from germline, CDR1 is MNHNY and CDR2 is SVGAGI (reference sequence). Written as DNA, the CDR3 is TGTGCCAGCAGTTACTCGGGGGGGGGATACGAGCAGTACTTC. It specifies CASSYSGGGYEQYF.

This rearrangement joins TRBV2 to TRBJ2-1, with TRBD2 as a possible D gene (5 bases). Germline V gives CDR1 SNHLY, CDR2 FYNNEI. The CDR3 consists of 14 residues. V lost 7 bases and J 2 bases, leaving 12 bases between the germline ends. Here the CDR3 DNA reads TGTGCCAGCACGGAAAGCGGCCCCTACAATGAGCAGTTCTTC. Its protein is CASTESGPYNEQFF.